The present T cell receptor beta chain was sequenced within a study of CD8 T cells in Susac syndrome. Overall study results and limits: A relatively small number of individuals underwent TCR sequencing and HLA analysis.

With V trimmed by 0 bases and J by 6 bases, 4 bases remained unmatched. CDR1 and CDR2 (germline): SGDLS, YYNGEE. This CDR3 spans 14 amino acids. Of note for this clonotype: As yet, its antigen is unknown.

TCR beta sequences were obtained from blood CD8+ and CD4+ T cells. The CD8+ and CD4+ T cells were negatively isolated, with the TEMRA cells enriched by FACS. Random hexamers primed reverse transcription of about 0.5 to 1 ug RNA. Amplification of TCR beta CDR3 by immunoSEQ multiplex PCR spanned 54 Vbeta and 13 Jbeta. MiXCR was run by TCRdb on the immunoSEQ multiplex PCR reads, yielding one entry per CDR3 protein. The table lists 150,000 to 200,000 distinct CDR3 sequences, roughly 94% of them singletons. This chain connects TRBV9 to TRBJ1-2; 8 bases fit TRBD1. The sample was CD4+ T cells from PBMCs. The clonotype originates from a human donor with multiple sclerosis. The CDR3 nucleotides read TGTGCCAGCAGCGTAGCTTTACAGGGGGATGGCTACACCTTC. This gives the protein CASSVALQGDGYTF.